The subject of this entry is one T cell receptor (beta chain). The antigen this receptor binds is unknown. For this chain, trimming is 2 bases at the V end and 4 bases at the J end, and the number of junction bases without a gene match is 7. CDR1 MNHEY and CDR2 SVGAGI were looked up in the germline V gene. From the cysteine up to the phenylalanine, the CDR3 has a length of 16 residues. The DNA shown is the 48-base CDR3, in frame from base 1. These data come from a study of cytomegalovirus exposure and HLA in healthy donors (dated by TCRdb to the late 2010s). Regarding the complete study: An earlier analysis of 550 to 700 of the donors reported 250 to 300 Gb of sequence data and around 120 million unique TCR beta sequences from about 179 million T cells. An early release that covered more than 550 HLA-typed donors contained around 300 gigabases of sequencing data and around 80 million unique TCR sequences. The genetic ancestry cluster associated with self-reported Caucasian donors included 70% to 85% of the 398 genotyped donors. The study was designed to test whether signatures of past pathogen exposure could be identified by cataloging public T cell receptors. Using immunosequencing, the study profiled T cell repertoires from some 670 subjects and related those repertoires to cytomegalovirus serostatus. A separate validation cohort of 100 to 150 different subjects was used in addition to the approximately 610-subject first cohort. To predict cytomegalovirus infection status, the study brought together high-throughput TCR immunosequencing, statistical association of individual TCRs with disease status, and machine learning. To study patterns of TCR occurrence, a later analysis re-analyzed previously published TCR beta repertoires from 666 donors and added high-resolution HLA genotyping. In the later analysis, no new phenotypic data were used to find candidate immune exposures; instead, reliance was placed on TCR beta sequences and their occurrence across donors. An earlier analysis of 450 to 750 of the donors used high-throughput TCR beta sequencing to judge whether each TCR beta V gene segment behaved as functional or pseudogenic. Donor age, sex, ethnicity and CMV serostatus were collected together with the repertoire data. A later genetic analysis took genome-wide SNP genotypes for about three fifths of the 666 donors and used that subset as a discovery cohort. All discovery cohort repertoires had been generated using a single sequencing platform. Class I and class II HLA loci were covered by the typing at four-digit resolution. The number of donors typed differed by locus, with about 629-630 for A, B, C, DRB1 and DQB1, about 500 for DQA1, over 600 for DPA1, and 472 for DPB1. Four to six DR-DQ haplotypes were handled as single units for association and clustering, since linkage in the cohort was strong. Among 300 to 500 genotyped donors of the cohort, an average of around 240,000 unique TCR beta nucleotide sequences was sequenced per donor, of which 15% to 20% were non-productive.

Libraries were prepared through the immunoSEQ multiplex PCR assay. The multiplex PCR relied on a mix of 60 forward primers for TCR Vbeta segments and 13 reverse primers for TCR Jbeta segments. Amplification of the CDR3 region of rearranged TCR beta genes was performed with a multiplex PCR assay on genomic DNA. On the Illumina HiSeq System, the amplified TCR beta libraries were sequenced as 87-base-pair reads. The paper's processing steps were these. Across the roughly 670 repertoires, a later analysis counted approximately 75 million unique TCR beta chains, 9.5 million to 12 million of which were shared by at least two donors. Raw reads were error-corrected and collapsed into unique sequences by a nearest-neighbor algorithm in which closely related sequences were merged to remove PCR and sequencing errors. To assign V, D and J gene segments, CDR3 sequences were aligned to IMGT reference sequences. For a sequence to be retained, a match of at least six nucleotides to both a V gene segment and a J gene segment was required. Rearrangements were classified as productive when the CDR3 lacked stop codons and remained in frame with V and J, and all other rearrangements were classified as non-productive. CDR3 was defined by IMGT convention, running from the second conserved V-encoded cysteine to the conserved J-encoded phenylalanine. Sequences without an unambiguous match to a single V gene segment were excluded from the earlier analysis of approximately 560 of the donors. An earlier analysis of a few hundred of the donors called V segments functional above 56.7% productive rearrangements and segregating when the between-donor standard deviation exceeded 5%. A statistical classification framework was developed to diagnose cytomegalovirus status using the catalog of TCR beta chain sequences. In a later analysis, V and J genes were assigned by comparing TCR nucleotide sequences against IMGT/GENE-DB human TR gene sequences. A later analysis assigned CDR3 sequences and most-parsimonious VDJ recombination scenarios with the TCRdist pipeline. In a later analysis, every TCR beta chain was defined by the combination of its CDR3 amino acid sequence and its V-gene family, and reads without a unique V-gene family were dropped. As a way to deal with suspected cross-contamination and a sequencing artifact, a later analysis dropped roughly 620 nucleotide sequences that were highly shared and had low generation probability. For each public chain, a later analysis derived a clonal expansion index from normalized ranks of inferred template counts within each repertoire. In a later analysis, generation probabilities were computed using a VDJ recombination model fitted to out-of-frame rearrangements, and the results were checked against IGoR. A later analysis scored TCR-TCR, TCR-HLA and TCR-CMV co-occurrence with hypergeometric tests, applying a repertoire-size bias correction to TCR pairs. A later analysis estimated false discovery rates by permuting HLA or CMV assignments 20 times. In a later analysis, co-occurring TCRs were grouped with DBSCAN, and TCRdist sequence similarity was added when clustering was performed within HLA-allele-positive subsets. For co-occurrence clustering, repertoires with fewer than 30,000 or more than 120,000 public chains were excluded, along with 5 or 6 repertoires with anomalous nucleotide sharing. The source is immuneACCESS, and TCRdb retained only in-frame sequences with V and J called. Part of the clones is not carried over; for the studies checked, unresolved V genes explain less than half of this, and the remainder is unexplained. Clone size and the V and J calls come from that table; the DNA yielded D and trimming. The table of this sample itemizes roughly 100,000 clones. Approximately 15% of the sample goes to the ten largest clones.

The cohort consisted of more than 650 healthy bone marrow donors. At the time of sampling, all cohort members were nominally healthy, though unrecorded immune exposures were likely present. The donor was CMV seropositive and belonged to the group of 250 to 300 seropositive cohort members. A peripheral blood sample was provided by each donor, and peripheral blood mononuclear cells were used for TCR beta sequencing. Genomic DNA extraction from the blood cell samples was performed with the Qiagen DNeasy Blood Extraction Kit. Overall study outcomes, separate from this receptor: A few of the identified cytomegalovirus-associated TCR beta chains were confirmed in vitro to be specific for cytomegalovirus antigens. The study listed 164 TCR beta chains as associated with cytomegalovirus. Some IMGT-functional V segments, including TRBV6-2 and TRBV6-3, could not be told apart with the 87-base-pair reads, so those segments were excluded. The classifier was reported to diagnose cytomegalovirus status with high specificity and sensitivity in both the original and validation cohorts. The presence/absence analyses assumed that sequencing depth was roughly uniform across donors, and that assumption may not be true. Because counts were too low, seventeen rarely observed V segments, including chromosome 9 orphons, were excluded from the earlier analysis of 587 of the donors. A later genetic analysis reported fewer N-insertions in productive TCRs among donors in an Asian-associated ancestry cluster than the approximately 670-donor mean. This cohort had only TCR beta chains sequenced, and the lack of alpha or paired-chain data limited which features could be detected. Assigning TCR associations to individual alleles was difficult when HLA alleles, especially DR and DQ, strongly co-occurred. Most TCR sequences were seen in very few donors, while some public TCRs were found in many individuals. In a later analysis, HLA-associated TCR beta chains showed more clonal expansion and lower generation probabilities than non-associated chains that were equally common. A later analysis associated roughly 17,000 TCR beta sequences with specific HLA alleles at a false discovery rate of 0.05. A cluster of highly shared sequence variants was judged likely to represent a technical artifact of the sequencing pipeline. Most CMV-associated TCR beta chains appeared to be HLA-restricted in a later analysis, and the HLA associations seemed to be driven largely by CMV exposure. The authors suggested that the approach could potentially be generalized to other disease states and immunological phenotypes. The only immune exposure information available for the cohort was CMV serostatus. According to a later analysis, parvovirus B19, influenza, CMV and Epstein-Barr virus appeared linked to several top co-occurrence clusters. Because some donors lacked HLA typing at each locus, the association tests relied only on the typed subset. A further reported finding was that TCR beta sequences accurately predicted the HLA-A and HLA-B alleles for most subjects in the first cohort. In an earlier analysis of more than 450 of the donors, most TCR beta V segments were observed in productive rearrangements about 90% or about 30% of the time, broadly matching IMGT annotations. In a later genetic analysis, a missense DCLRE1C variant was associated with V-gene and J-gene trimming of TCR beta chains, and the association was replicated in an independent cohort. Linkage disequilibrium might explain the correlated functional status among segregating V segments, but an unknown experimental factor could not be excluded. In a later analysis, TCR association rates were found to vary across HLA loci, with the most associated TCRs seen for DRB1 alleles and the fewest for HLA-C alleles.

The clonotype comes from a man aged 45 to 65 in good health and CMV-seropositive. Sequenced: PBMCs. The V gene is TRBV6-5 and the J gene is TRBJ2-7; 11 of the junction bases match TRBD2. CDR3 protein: CASSYGAVAGGYEQYF. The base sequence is TGTGCCAGCAGTTACGGGGCCGTAGCGGGAGGGTACGAGCAGTACTTC.